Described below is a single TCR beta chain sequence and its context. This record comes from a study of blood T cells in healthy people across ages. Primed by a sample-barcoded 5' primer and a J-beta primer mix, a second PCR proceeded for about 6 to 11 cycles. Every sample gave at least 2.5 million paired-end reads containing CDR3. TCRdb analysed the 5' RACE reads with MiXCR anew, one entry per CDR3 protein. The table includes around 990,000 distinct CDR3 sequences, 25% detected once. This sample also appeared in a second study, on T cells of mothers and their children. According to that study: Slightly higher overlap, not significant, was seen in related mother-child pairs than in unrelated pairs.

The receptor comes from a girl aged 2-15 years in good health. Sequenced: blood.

The CDR3 DNA reads as TGCAGCTCAAGGGACACCTATAACAATGAGCAGTTCTTC. Its translation: CSSRDTYNNEQFF. The V and J genes are TRBV29-1 and TRBJ2-5; possible D gene TRBD1, 6 bases. The DNA end favors TRBJ2-1, so the J call may be wrong. CDR1 is SQVTM and CDR2 is ANQGSEA in the germline V gene. The length of the CDR3 is 13 residues.